This T cell receptor (beta chain) is drawn from a study of graft-versus-host responses after intestinal transplantation. Germline assignment: CDR1 MGHRA and CDR2 YSYEKL. V was pared by 0 bases and J by 0 bases, with 8 bases between. The CDR3 totals 15 residues. The table came from immunoSEQ multiplex PCR; TCRdb's copy has only in-frame clones and leaves some out. There are approximately 100,000 clones in the sample; more than 75% occur only once, and over 1.3% lies in the top ten. The sequence was collected from a human patient who received an intestinal transplant, so some T cells may come from the graft donor. The specimen was PBMCs, collected 255 days after intestinal transplant. The rearrangement uses TRBV4-1 and TRBJ1-1; D uncertain. DNA of the CDR3: TGCGCCAGCAGCCAAGAAACAGCCATGAACACTGAAGCTTTCTTT. Protein sequence: CASSQETAMNTEAFF.